What follows are 18 T cell receptor beta chains derived from one specimen sequenced in a study of T cells in Graves' hyperthyroidism and ophthalmopathy. The CDR3 regions of TCR beta were amplified from RNA transcripts. The HTBI set primed first-round TCR CDR3 RT-PCR. A single record per CDR3 protein comes from TCRdb applying MiXCR to the multiplex PCR reads. The sample has about 300,000 distinct CDR3 sequences, roughly 19% seen once. What was sequenced was blood. The origin of the receptors is a man aged 45-65 years with Graves' ophthalmopathy.

Concerning this clonotype itself: Possible read error: a much larger clone is one base away. Because it lacks the conserved phenylalanine or tryptophan at the end, this CDR3 is likely a read error. The V call is TRBV27, the J call TRBJ2-7, with 8 bases fitting TRBD2. This CDR3 has 14 residues. Germline V gene lookup returns CDR1 MNHEY and CDR2 SMNVEV (reference sequence). V trimming: 0 bases; J trimming: 3 bases; junction bases outside the gene matches: 1. CDR3 protein: CASSLSGRGYEQYL. CDR3 DNA sequence: TGTGCCAGCAGTTTATCCGGGAGGGGCTACGAGCAGTACCTC.

This clonotype has at least ten counts. V usage is TRBV18 and J usage is TRBJ2-1; D remains unclear. Trimming removed 6 bases from V and 7 bases from J, with 13 bases in between. Germline V gene data show CDR1 as KGHSH and CDR2 as LQKENI. This CDR3 contains 13 residues. The CDR3 loop reads CASSSPNINEQFF. CDR3 bases: TGTGCCAGCTCCTCGCCCAATATTAATGAGCAGTTCTTC.

This clonotype was seen a handful of times. The chain combines TRBV20-1 with TRBJ1-4; maybe TRBD1 (5 bases). Trimming shortened V by 1 base and J by 13 bases, and 10 bases separated the two germline ends. The length of the CDR3 is 11 residues. Germline CDR1 DFQATT, CDR2 SNEGSKA (reference sequence). For the CDR3, the DNA is TGCAGTGCTAGAGGGGACGTAGGACTGTTTTTT. It encodes CSARGDVGLFF.

The chain combines TRBV28 with TRBJ2-6; D perhaps matches TRBD1 (6 bases). Germline CDR1 reads MDHEN; CDR2 reads SYDVKM. V lost 6 bases, J lost 7 bases, and 16 bases lay in between. The length of the CDR3 is 15 residues. The CDR3 region has the DNA TGTGCCAGCAGCAGGAGACAGGATTTAGCCAACGTCCTGACTTTC. It codes for CASSRRQDLANVLTF.

The chain has TRBV9 and TRBJ2-7; 10 nucleotides agree with TRBD2. J lost 4 bases, V lost 0 bases, and 7 bases had no gene match. The CDR3 sequence is 16 residues long. Germline V gene data show CDR1 as SGDLS and CDR2 as YYNGEE. The CDR3 nucleotides are TGTGCCAGCAGCGTAGATTCTAGCGGGAGTTCTTACGAGCAGTACTTC. The encoded protein is CASSVDSSGSSYEQYF.

This clonotype was picked up a small number of times. The chain carries TRBV19 and TRBJ2-1, with D maybe TRBD1 (5 bases). This CDR3 comprises 12 residues. Germline V gene sequence: CDR1 LNHDA, CDR2 SQIVND (reference sequence). V lost 3 bases to trimming and J lost 7 bases, with 7 bases between them. The CDR3 loop is CASSIRANEQFF. The CDR3 DNA follows: TGTGCCAGTAGTATCAGGGCAAATGAGCAGTTCTTC.

In regard to this clonotype: Compared with germline, one end of the junction differs, possibly owing to a read error. The rearrangement joins TRBV6-1 to TRBJ1-4; no clear D gene. CDR3 length equals 13 residues. Germline CDR1 and CDR2: MNHNS and SASEGT. The CDR3 sequence: CASIETPLGKLFF. CDR3 nucleotides: TGTGCCAGCATTGAAACCCCGTTGGGAAAACTGTTTTTT.

V gene TRBV2 combines with J gene TRBJ2-1, with 10 positions matching TRBD2. The CDR3 runs 17 residues. Losses at the gene ends were 2 bases for V and 0 bases for J; bases not matched to a gene: 4. CDR1 and CDR2 (germline): SNHLY, FYNNEI. This CDR3 is CASSELAGEVSYNEQFF. The CDR3 bases are TGTGCCAGCAGTGAACTAGCGGGAGAAGTCTCCTACAATGAGCAGTTCTTC.

The chain couples TRBV7-9 to TRBJ2-3, with a weak D call TRBD2 (5 bases). CDR3 length: 14 residues. Germline assignment: CDR1 SEHNR and CDR2 FQNEAQ (reference sequence). V gave up 4 bases and J gave up 2 bases, with 10 bases separating them. Written as DNA, the CDR3 is TGTGCCAGCAGCTATGGACTGCTCACAGATACGCAGTATTTT. It codes for CASSYGLLTDTQYF.

This clonotype showed up just a few times. The chain has TRBV29-1 and TRBJ2-7, with 7 bases lining up with TRBD1. Germline V gives CDR1 SQVTM, CDR2 ANQGSEA. V shed 4 bases and J 2 bases; nucleotides not matched to a gene: 5. The CDR3 contains 13 residues. CDR3 loop: CSVGRQGPYEQYF. The CDR3 region has the DNA TGCAGCGTTGGACGACAGGGACCCTACGAGCAGTACTTC.

This sequence joins TRBV6-1 and TRBJ2-7; 8 nucleotides agree with TRBD2. The germline V gene has CDR1 MNHNS and CDR2 SASEGT. V trimming: 2 bases; J trimming: 2 bases; junction bases outside the gene matches: 8. The CDR3 length is 16 residues. The CDR3 protein is CASSEQASGLPYEQYF. CDR3 nucleotide sequence: TGTGCCAGCAGTGAACAAGCTAGCGGGCTTCCCTACGAGCAGTACTTC.

CDR3: CASSLISASYEQYF. CDR3 sequence (DNA): TGCGCCAGCAGCTTGATTAGCGCCTCCTACGAGCAGTACTTC. The V gene is TRBV5-1, the J gene TRBJ2-7; TRBD2 might be the D (5 bases). Between the trimmed V and J ends, which lost 1 base and 0 bases, there was a span of 8 bases. Germline-derived CDR1 and CDR2 are SGHRS and YFSETQ. This CDR3 contains 14 residues.

In its sample, this clonotype was seen a few times. The V call is TRBV7-8, the J call TRBJ1-5, with TRBD1 identical over 7 bases. Germline CDR1 and CDR2: SGHVS and FQNEAQ. The CDR3 extends over 15 amino acids. J gave up 7 bases and V 5 bases, and 11 bases lay outside the gene matches. The CDR3 region is CASSPERGLSQPQHF. CDR3 coding DNA: TGTGCCAGCAGCCCAGAGAGGGGGCTGTCGCAGCCCCAGCATTTT.

This clonotype was seen at least ten times. The V call is TRBV5-1, the J call TRBJ2-7, with a tentative D call TRBD2 (5 bases). CDR3 length: 13 amino acids. V was trimmed by 4 bases and J by 3 bases, leaving 11 bases between them. Germline CDR1 reads SGHRS; CDR2 reads YFSETQ. CDR3 DNA sequence: TGCGCCAGCAGCGCCCCCGGGGACTACGAGCAGTACTTC. Amino acids: CASSAPGDYEQYF.

This clonotype was recorded many times. The chain employs TRBV30 and TRBJ2-7; tentatively, D is TRBD2 (5 bases). CDR1 is GTSNPN, CDR2 SVGIG, per germline (reference sequence). V lost 1 base and J 6 bases, leaving 19 bases between the germline ends. This CDR3 region has 15 residues. The CDR3 DNA reads as TGTGCCTGGAGTGGGGGAGCGTGGGCCCTAGGCGAGCAGTACTTC. It translates to CAWSGGAWALGEQYF. The full variable domain, its missing parts supplied by reference TRBV30 and TRBJ2-7, is SQTIHQWPATLVQPVGSPLSLECTVEGTSNPNLYWYRQAAGRGLQLLFYSVGIGQISSEVPQNLSASRPQDRQFILSSKKLLLSDSGFYLCAWSGGAWALGEQYFGPGTRLTVT.

In this sample, this clonotype turned up many times. The chain carries TRBV12-3 or TRBV12-4 and TRBJ2-1; possible D gene TRBD2, 6 bases. V dropped 10 bases and J dropped 5 bases, with 15 bases sitting between them. This CDR3 region has 13 residues. The CDR3 sequence: CATLAEGHNEQFF. The DNA of the CDR3 is TGTGCCACCTTGGCGGAGGGGCACAATGAGCAGTTCTTC.

The chain is built from TRBV19 and TRBJ1-1, with 7 bases that match TRBD1. The V gene's germline CDR1 is LNHDA and CDR2 SQIVND (reference sequence). V lost 5 bases, J lost 6 bases, and 6 bases stayed unmatched. The CDR3 length is 13 residues. CDR3 DNA: TGTGCCAGTAGTCAATCCGGGACAGCTGAAGCTTTCTTT. This codes for CASSQSGTAEAFF.

This clonotype was found many times. The chain combines TRBV28 with TRBJ2-5; possibly TRBD1 or TRBD2 for D (5 bases each). Germline V gene lookup returns CDR1 MDHEN and CDR2 SYDVKM. This CDR3 has 16 residues. V was shortened by 3 bases and J by 4 bases, with 18 bases between the two germline ends. Here the CDR3 DNA reads TGTGCCAGCAGTTTTTCGGTCAGGGTAGGAGGAGAGACCCAGTACTTC. Its translation: CASSFSVRVGGETQYF. Combining the CDR3 with reference TRBV28 and TRBJ2-5 gives the whole variable domain DVKVTQSSRYLVKRTGEKVFLECVQDMDHENMFWYRQDPGLGLRLIYFSYDVKMKEKGDIPEGYSVSREKKERFSLILESASTNQTSMYLCASSFSVRVGGETQYFGPGTRLLVL.